The TCR beta chain under discussion was sequenced for a study of blood T cell repertoires in COVID-19 (dated by TCRdb to the early 2020s). With regard to the full study: Samples covering the acute and convalescent phases of COVID-19 were provided by collaborators in the United States, Italy and Spain. The prospective study material was composed of cDNA or gDNA derived from T cells, B-cell-depleted T cells, or PBMCs. Deeply sampled blood TCRbeta repertoires from subjects exposed to, actively infected with, or recovered from COVID-19 were included in the dataset. The repertoires were released in a freely available public database meant as a resource for research on the immune response to SARS-CoV-2. Samples were obtained from the ongoing ImmuneRACE study (first 160 participants) and from approximately 1,200 subjects provided by 6 global collaborators. Nearly every sample came with metadata listing a de-identified subject ID, COVID-19 status, age in years and sex. Where available, HLA class I and class II types were obtained from metadata supplied by the sample provider rather than from assay-based typing. Results and caveats for the whole study, not just this receptor: The amount of clinical and demographic metadata varied by source and participant and was provided uncurated.

There are 16 amino acids in the CDR3, from cysteine to phenylalanine inclusive. Here the CDR3 DNA is all that survives: 48 bases in frame from base 1. Germline trimming amounts to 4 bases on V and 4 bases on J, with 9 as the count of junction bases outside the gene matches. The germline V gene (reference sequence) provides CDR1 LNHDA and CDR2 SQIVND. As to this clone: No cognate antigen has been identified for it. No much larger clonotype is one base removed from it; base qualities were not supplied.

Each collaborating institution followed its own protocols to collect whole blood in K2EDTA tubes. For TCRbeta analysis, collaborator samples were shipped as frozen whole blood, as isolated PBMCs, or as DNA extracted from either sample type. TCRbeta CDR3 regions were amplified from genomic DNA using the immunoSEQ Assay, a bias-controlled multiplex PCR. Concerning the study's data processing: Nucleated cell counts per sample were estimated from amplification of reference gene primers within the assay. To quantify the absolute abundance of each unique TCRbeta CDR3 rearrangement, sequence reads were collapsed and filtered. For each sample, productive Simpson clonality was calculated as the square root of Simpson's diversity index across productive rearrangements. TCRdb holds this immuneACCESS table with in-frame rearrangements only. Some clones are missing; in checked studies, unresolved V genes explain under half, and the rest has no known cause. V and J calls and clone size are copied from that table; D and trimming were computed from the DNA. Present in this sample are 110,000 or so clones, 65% to 85% of which were seen just once. Jointly, the top ten make up around 1.5% of the sample.

The V and J segments used are TRBV19 and TRBJ2-1, with 8 middle bases fitting TRBD1. The TCR sequence derives from a middle-aged man with acute or convalescent COVID-19. Sequencing was carried out using peripheral blood. CDR3 sequence: CASSTRDRGRYNEQFF. In nucleotide form, the sequence is TGTGCCAGTAGTACCAGAGACAGGGGAAGATACAATGAGCAGTTCTTC. When the CDR3 is completed using the reference TRBV19 and TRBJ2-1 genes on either side, the full variable domain is DGGITQSPKYLFRKEGQNVTLSCEQNLNHDAMYWYRQDPGQGLRLIYYSQIVNDFQKGDIAEGYSVSREKKESFPLTVTSAQKNPTAFYLCASSTRDRGRYNEQFFGPGTRLTVL.